This T cell receptor beta chain originates from a study of blood T cells in healthy people across ages (dated by TCRdb to the mid-2010s). Regarding the complete study: In model experiments, roughly one uniquely barcoded TCR beta cDNA molecule per two T cells was captured by template switching. Age-related changes in TCR beta repertoire diversity were measured in the study by deep sequencing normalized with unique cDNA molecular identifiers. The donors were split into four age groups: young (average roughly 15 years), middle-aged (nearly 40), aged (more than 55) and long-lived (roughly 80). Donors of different ages were randomly distributed across sequencing lanes to avoid experimental bias. Two additional independent replicas of 1 million unique cDNA reads from the same blood draw were analyzed for two donors (one aged 18 to 30 and one aged 80 or older).

On the study overall, not on this receptor specifically: The long-lived group showed more naive CD4+ T cells, fewer expanded clones and increased TCR diversity than the aged group, suggesting age selection. A strong correlation was found between observed TCR beta diversity and the percentage of naive T cells measured by flow cytometry. Bulk unsorted PBMC profiling prevented conclusive comparison of naive and antigen-experienced compartments. Donor CMV infection status was unknown, potentially confounding age-related changes in expanded clonotypes. Estimates of total diversity based on one million sequenced T cells were considered lower bounds and underestimates. As age increased, observed TCR beta diversity per million T cells dropped in a roughly linear way, and a significant reduction was already evident by age roughly 36.

This clonotype was detected ten times or more. What this receptor recognizes is not known. Base-call qualities are not available, and no considerably larger clone is one nucleotide away. Library creation used 5' RACE. For sequencing, an Illumina HiSeq 2500 was employed. A second roughly 6 to 12 cycle PCR used a sample-barcoded 5' primer and a J-beta primer mix. Each TCR beta cDNA molecule received a unique molecular identifier from a template-switch 5' adaptor carrying 12 random nucleotides. Each sample yielded at least 2.5 million CDR3-containing paired-end reads. First-strand cDNA was synthesized from all RNA with the Mint cDNA synthesis kit, primed by a TRBC-specific oligonucleotide. Following uracil-DNA glycosylase treatment, all cDNA underwent a first 18-cycle PCR with the universal primers M1SS and BC2_uni_R. The paper's processing steps were these. Normalization of each sample was performed by random selection of 1 million high-quality reads, each carrying a distinct molecular identifier. Instead of being binned into consensus sequences, reads that shared molecular identifiers were thrown out. MiTCR, with a Q25 quality threshold and the strictest error-elimination algorithm, was used for CDR3 identification, clonotype clustering and error correction. A nonparametric unseen species model using Euler transformation provided a lower-bound estimate of total TCR beta diversity. TCRdb reran the public reads through fastp at Q25 and MiXCR, keeping productive beta chains. Entries are consolidated by CDR3 protein sequence, retaining the most common genes and DNA. It is TCRdb's table, rather than the study itself, that gives the V and J calls and clone size. The sample records 550,000 to 800,000 distinct CDR3 sequences, approximately 29% of which are singletons. The biggest ten clones account for about 16% of the sample.

Donors were 39 systemically healthy Caucasian individuals from Russia aged roughly 6 to 90 years. Each donor gave about 9.8 milliliters of peripheral blood, drawn into EDTA-treated Vacutainer tubes. PBMCs were isolated by Ficoll-Paque density-gradient centrifugation, with at least 7 million obtained per sample. Total RNA was extracted from PBMCs with Trizol reagent, with at least 5 micrograms obtained per sample. The percentages of naive CD45RAhigh/CD27high T cells were determined by flow cytometry on a PBMC aliquot from every donor. The CDR3 contains 18 residues, cysteine and phenylalanine counted. The CDR3 DNA has 54 bases and is translated from base 1. V has 4 bases trimmed and J has 4 bases trimmed; junction bases matching no gene number 16. CDR1 SGHVS and CDR2 FQNEAQ are derived from the germline V gene.

The rearrangement combines TRBV7-8 with TRBJ1-2; 9 middle bases align to TRBD1. The sequencing input was blood. The receptor comes from an elderly woman in good health. Donor details come from another sample of the same person, matched by shared clones. The CDR3 sequence is CASSSHFTGGLTPYGYTF. The nucleotide sequence is TGTGCCAGCAGCTCTCACTTTACAGGGGGCCTAACCCCCTATGGCTACACCTTC. Reference TRBV7-8 and TRBJ1-2 genes cover what lies past the CDR3, so the full variable domain is GAGVSQSPRYKVAKRGQDVALRCDPISGHVSLFWYQQALGQGPEFLTYFQNEAQLDKSGLPSDRFFAERPEGSVSTLKIQRTQQEDSAVYLCASSSHFTGGLTPYGYTFGSGTRLTVV.